This TCR beta chain originates from a study of T cell changes during pregnancy in multiple sclerosis. Data came from immunoSEQ multiplex PCR; TCRdb stores just in-frame clones and leaves some out. Of about 68,000 clones listed, 90% are singletons. This TCR was sampled from a female donor with multiple sclerosis, enrolled in a pregnancy study. The input for sequencing was peripheral blood, taken in the third trimester of pregnancy.

The CDR3 sequence: CAWSPSSGPTDTQYF. As DNA, the CDR3 is TGTGCCTGGAGTCCCTCTAGCGGACCCACAGATACGCAGTATTTT. J is TRBJ2-3 and V is TRBV30, with TRBD2 matching 7 bases. The CDR3 is 15 amino acids. Trimming took 2 bases from V and 2 from J; bases not matched to a gene: 7. CDR1 and CDR2 (germline): GTSNPN, SVGIG (reference sequence).